Listed here are 2 T cell receptor beta chains from one sample, sequenced in a study of blood T cell repertoires in COVID-19. Libraries were prepared by immunoSEQ multiplex PCR; TCRdb keeps only in-frame clonotypes and omits some of them. Of approximately 140,000 clones listed, about three quarters are singletons. Sequenced material: peripheral blood. These receptors originate from a man older than 75 with acute or convalescent COVID-19.

The rearrangement uses TRBV27 and TRBJ1-6; 8 nucleotides agree with TRBD1. Germline lookup yields CDR1 MNHEY and CDR2 SMNVEV (reference sequence). The CDR3 extends over 20 amino acids. V was clipped by 8 bases and J by 7 bases; unmatched bases: 25. In DNA, the CDR3 is TGTGCCAGCCGATCACGGACCGGGACAGGTAGGACCTCCCGGAATTCACCCCTCCACTTT. Encoded protein: CASRSRTGTGRTSRNSPLHF.

The V call is TRBV6-5, the J call TRBJ2-1; a weak D match, TRBD1 (6 bases). This CDR3 is built from 14 residues. The germline V gene encodes CDR1 MNHEY and CDR2 SVGAGI. V shed 5 bases and J shed 7 bases, with 15 bases lying between them. The CDR3: CASSLVLQGNEQFF. The CDR3 DNA reads TGTGCCAGCAGTCTAGTCCTACAGGGTAATGAGCAGTTCTTC.